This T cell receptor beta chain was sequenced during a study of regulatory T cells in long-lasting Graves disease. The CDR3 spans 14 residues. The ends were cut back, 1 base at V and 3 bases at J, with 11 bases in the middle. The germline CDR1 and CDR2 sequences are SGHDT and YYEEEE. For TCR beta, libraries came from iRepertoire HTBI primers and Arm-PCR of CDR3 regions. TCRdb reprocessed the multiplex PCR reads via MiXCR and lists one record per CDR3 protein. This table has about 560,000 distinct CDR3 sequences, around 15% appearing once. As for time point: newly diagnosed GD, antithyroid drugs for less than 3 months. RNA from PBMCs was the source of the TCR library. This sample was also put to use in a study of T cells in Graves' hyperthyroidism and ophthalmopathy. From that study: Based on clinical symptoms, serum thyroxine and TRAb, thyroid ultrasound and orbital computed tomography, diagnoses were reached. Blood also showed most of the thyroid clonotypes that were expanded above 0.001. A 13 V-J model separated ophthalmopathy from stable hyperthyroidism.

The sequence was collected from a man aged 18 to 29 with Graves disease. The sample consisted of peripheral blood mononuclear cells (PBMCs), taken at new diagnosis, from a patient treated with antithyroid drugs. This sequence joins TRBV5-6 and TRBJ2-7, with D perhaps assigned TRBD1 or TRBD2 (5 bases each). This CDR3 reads CASSLPGPDYEQYF. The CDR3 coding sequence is TGTGCCAGCAGCTTGCCGGGGCCTGACTACGAGCAGTACTTC.